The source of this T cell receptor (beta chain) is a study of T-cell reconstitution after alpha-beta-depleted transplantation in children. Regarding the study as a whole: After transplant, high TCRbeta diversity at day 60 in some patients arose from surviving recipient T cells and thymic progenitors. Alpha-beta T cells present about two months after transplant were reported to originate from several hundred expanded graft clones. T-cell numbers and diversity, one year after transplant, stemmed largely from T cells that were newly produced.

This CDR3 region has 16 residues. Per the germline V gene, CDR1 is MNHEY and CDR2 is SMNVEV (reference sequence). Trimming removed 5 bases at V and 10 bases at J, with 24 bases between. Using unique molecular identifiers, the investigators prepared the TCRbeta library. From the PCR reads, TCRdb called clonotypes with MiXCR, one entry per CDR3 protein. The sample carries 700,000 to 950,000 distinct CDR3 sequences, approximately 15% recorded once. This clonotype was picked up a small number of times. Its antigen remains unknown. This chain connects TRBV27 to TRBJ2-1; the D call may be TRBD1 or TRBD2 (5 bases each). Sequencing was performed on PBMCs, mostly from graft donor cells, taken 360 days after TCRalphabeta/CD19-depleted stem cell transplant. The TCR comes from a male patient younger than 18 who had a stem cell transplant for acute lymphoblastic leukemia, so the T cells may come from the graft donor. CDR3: CASSLYAGTASMEQFF. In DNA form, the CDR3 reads TGTGCCAGCAGTCTATACGCCGGGACGGCTTCAATGGAGCAGTTCTTC.